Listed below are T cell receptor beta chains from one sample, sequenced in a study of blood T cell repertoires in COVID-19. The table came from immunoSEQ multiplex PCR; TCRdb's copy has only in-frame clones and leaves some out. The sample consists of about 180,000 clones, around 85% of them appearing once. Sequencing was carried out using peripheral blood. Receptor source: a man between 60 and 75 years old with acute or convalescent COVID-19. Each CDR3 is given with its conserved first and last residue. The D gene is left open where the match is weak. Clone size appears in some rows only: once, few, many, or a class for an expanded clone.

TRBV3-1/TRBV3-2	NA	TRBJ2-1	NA	CASSLHSGSTYNEQFF	TGTGCCAGCAGCCTCCATTCGGGGTCTACCTACAATGAGCAGTTCTTC
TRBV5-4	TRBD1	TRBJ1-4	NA	CASSTGQGREKLFF	TGTGCCAGCAGTACGGGACAGGGTCGCGAAAAACTGTTTTTT
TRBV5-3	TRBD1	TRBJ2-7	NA	CARSLGGQARGLYEQYF	TGTGCCAGAAGCTTAGGGGGACAGGCTCGCGGCCTCTACGAGCAGTACTTC
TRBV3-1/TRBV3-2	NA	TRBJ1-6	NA	CASSQSQGGLPLHF	TGTGCCAGCAGCCAAAGCCAGGGTGGCCTACCCCTCCACTTT
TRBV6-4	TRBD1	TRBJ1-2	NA	CASSSWTGGLGYTF	TGTGCCAGCAGCTCTTGGACAGGGGGACTTGGCTACACCTTC
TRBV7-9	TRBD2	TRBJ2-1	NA	CASSSPPPTGTSGYNEQFF	TGTGCCAGCAGCTCTCCACCCCCAACCGGGACTAGCGGCTACAATGAGCAGTTCTTC
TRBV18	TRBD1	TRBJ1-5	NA	CASSPGQGRQPQHF	TGTGCCAGCTCCCCGGGACAGGGGCGTCAGCCCCAGCATTTT
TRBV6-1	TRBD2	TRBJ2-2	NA	CASSDERERAGELFF	TGTGCCAGCAGTGATGAGCGGGAGCGCGCCGGGGAGCTGTTTTTT
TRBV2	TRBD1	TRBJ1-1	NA	CASRNRQGALEAFF	TGTGCCAGCAGGAACCGACAGGGAGCCTTAGAAGCTTTCTTT
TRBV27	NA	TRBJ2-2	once	CASRKTNTGELFF	TGTGCCAGCAGGAAAACTAACACCGGGGAGCTGTTTTTT
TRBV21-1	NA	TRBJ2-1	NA	CASLLLREKDHNEQFF	TGTGCCAGCTTACTCCTCCGGGAGAAGGATCACAATGAGCAGTTCTTC
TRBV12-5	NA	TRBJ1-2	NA	CASGLVTGVNYGYTF	TGTGCTAGTGGTTTGGTAACGGGAGTCAACTATGGCTACACCTTC
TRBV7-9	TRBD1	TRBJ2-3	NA	CASSPTGAGTDTQYF	TGTGCCAGCAGCCCGACAGGGGCGGGCACAGATACGCAGTATTTT
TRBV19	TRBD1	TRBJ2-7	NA	CASSMGRQGSEQYF	TGTGCCAGTAGTATGGGTCGACAGGGAAGTGAGCAGTACTTC
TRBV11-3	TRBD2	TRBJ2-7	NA	CASSATSGNSYEQYF	TGTGCCAGCAGCGCGACTAGCGGGAACTCCTACGAGCAGTACTTC
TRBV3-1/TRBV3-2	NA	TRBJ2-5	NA	CASSRQDLGTQYF	TGTGCCAGCAGCCGACAGGACCTGGGGACCCAGTACTTC
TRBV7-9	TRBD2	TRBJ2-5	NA	CASSLPLGGRWETQYF	TGTGCCAGCAGCTTACCCCTGGGCGGGAGGTGGGAGACCCAGTACTTC
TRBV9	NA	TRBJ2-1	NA	CASSEQGRPYNEQFF	TGTGCCAGCAGCGAACAGGGGAGGCCCTACAATGAGCAGTTCTTC
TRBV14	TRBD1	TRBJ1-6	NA	CASSQETGGNSPLHF	TGTGCCAGCAGCCAAGAAACAGGGGGAAATTCACCCCTCCACTTT
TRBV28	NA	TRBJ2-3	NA	CASSLIGGYTDTQYF	TGTGCCAGCAGTTTAATTGGAGGGTACACAGATACGCAGTATTTT
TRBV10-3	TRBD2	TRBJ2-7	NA	CAISTSGRDYEQYF	TGTGCCATCAGTACTAGCGGGAGGGACTACGAGCAGTACTTC
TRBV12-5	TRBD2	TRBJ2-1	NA	CASGGLPNQTSGRGNEQFF	TGTGCTAGTGGTGGCCTCCCCAACCAGACTAGCGGGAGGGGCAATGAGCAGTTCTTC
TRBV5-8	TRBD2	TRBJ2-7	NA	CASSDGTSGSYEQYF	TGTGCCAGCAGCGACGGGACTAGCGGATCCTACGAGCAGTACTTC
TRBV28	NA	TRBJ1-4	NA	CASRSDSLGGEKLFF	TGTGCCAGCAGGTCAGACAGCCTAGGGGGTGAAAAACTGTTTTTT
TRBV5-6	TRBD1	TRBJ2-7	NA	CASSAGTGGREQYF	TGTGCCAGCAGTGCCGGGACAGGGGGCAGGGAGCAGTACTTC
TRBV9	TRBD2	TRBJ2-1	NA	CASTRTSGYNEQFF	TGTGCCAGCACTCGGACTAGCGGCTACAATGAGCAGTTCTTC
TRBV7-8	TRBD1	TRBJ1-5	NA	CASSLTTGDNQPQHF	TGTGCCAGCAGCTTAACGACAGGGGACAATCAGCCCCAGCATTTT
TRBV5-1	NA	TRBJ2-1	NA	CASSLMSGSREQFF	TGCGCCAGCAGCTTGATGTCAGGGTCCAGAGAGCAGTTCTTC
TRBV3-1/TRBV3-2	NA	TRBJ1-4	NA	CASSQGHVNEKLFF	TGTGCCAGCAGCCAAGGACACGTTAATGAAAAACTGTTTTTT
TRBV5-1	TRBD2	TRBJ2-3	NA	CASSAGMRERDTQYF	TGCGCCAGCAGCGCTGGCATGCGGGAGCGAGATACGCAGTATTTT
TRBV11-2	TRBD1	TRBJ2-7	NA	CASSLGLGGRVRSHEQYF	TGTGCCAGCAGCTTAGGGTTAGGGGGCCGGGTACGGTCACACGAGCAGTACTTC
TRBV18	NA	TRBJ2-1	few	CASSPAGTYNEQFF	TGTGCCAGCTCACCAGCGGGGACTTACAATGAGCAGTTCTTC
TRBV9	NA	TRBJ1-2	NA	CASSVGAGNYGYTF	TGTGCCAGCAGCGTAGGGGCGGGAAACTATGGCTACACCTTC
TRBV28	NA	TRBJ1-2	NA	CASSRGGSILGYTF	TGTGCCAGCAGCCGGGGTGGCTCAATCCTTGGCTACACCTTC
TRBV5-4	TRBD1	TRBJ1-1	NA	CASSPPGQGSTEAFF	TGTGCCAGCAGCCCACCGGGACAGGGTAGCACTGAAGCTTTCTTT
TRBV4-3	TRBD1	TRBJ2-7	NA	CASSPGQGRTVEQYF	TGCGCCAGCAGCCCAGGACAGGGAAGGACGGTCGAGCAGTACTTC
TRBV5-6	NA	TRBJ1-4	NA	CASSSSEKLFF	TGTGCCAGCAGCTCGTCGGAAAAACTGTTTTTT
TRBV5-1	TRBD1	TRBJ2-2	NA	CASSLQGPTGELFF	TGCGCCAGCAGCCTACAGGGGCCCACCGGGGAGCTGTTTTTT
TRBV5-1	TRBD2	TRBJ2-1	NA	CASTTSGRSTEQFF	TGCGCCAGCACTACAAGCGGGAGGAGTACTGAGCAGTTCTTC
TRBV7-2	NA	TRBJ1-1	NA	CASSLRVGGRTNTEAFF	TGTGCCAGCAGCTTAAGGGTCGGGGGGCGGACGAACACTGAAGCTTTCTTT
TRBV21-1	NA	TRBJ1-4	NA	CASSRGTGNNEKLFF	TGTGCCAGCAGCAGGGGGACAGGGAATAATGAAAAACTGTTTTTT
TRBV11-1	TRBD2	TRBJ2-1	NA	CASSSGLAGYNEQFF	TGTGCCAGCAGCTCGGGACTAGCGGGGTACAATGAGCAGTTCTTC
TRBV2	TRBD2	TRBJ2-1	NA	CASKAGLATYNEQFF	TGTGCCAGCAAGGCGGGACTAGCGACTTACAATGAGCAGTTCTTC
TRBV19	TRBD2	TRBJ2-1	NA	CASSRKSGSPGKPYNEQFF	TGTGCCAGTAGTAGGAAGAGCGGGAGCCCGGGAAAGCCCTACAATGAGCAGTTCTTC
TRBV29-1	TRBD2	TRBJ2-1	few	CSVDSPLAPSSYNEQFF	TGCAGCGTTGATAGCCCACTAGCGCCTAGCTCCTACAATGAGCAGTTCTTC
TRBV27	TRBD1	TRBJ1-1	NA	CASSLWTGVVNTEAFF	TGTGCCAGCAGTCTTTGGACAGGGGTGGTGAACACTGAAGCTTTCTTT
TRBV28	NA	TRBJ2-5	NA	CASKAGSAIEETQYF	TGTGCCAGCAAGGCGGGGTCGGCGATCGAAGAGACCCAGTACTTC
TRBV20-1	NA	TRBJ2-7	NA	CSASTHRELYEQYF	TGCAGTGCTAGTACCCATCGGGAACTGTACGAGCAGTACTTC
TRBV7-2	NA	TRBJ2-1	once	CASSPTRGSYNEQFF	TGTGCCAGCAGCCCTACCCGGGGGAGCTACAATGAGCAGTTCTTC
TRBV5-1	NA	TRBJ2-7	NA	CASSLAPGSTYEQYF	TGCGCCAGCAGCTTGGCCCCGGGGTCCACCTACGAGCAGTACTTC
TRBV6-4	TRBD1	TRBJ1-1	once	CASRTQGGEAFF	TGTGCCAGCAGAACACAGGGGGGTGAAGCTTTCTTT
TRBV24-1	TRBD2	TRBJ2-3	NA	CATSDSYLVGQRSSGAPTDTQYF	TGTGCCACCAGTGATTCCTACCTGGTTGGGCAGCGCTCTAGCGGTGCGCCCACAGATACGCAGTATTTT
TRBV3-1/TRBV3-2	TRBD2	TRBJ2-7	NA	CASTSGTILSEQYF	TGTGCCAGCACTTCCGGGACTATTCTATCCGAGCAGTACTTC
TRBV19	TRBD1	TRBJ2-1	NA	CASSTWDRGNNEQFF	TGTGCCAGTAGTACCTGGGACAGGGGAAACAATGAGCAGTTCTTC
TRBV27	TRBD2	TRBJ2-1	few	CASSLLAGRDEQFF	TGTGCCAGCAGTTTATTAGCGGGAAGGGATGAGCAGTTCTTC
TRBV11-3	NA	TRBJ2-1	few	CASSKPSGDHYNEQFF	TGTGCCAGCAGCAAACCGAGCGGAGACCACTACAATGAGCAGTTCTTC
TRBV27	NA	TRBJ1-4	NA	CASSPRDLREKLFF	TGTGCCAGCAGTCCGAGGGATCTGCGGGAAAAACTGTTTTTT
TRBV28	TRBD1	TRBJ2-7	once	CASSLFGTGGYEQYF	TGTGCCAGCAGTTTATTTGGGACAGGGGGCTACGAGCAGTACTTC
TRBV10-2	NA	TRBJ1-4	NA	CATNESPGLYNEKLFF	TGCGCCACCAACGAGTCCCCAGGACTTTATAATGAAAAACTGTTTTTT
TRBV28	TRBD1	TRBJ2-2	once	CASRLGTGGGAGELFF	TGTGCCAGCAGACTCGGGACAGGCGGTGGGGCCGGGGAGCTGTTTTTT